These 27 T cell receptor beta chains were all obtained from the same sample, sequenced in a study of Ad26.COV2.S vaccination and SARS-CoV-2 variants. Indicated treatment: around 19 received Ad26.COV2.S at low or high dose, single or two shots; about 5 received placebo; per-sample allocation not given. All samples were drawn on day 63, counting from the first vaccine or placebo injection. Only in-frame clones appear in the TCRdb table, and some are missing; sequencing was by immunoSEQ multiplex PCR. Here the sample spans around 300,000 clones, around nine tenths being singletons. The material was peripheral blood, obtained in a trial of Ad26.COV2.S vaccine versus placebo. The receptors were gathered from a person between 18 and 59 years old who received the Ad26.COV2.S COVID-19 vaccine or a placebo.

The J gene is TRBJ2-7, the V gene TRBV10-3, with a tentative D call TRBD2 (6 bases). The CDR3 loop spans 15 amino acids. The germline V gene has CDR1 ENHRY and CDR2 SYGVKD. V was trimmed by 3 bases and J by 0 bases, leaving 12 bases between them. CDR3 bases: TGTGCCATCAGTGAAGTTCGGGGGACCTCCTACGAGCAGTACTTC. Its protein is CAISEVRGTSYEQYF.

This chain uses TRBV11-3 with TRBJ2-1; the match to TRBD2 covers 11 bases. V was pared by 5 bases and J by 6 bases, with 6 bases of the junction left unmatched. This CDR3 spans 15 amino acids. Germline lookup yields CDR1 SGHNT and CDR2 YENEEA. CDR3 sequence (DNA): TGTGCCAGCAGCGATAGCGGGAGGGGGGTCAATGAGCAGTTCTTC. This gives the protein CASSDSGRGVNEQFF.

This clone occurred once. The rearrangement joins TRBV28 to TRBJ2-5, with TRBD2 matching over 9 bases. Germline V lookup: CDR1 MDHEN, CDR2 SYDVKM. This CDR3 spans 15 amino acids. With 4 bases clipped from V and 1 base from J, the junction kept 4 bases outside the gene matches. For the CDR3, the DNA is TGTGCCAGCAGTTCGCCAGCGGGAGGCCAAGAGACCCAGTACTTC. Its translation: CASSSPAGGQETQYF.

The genes are TRBV9 and TRBJ2-7; the match to TRBD1 covers 11 bases. The V segment lost 4 bases and the J segment 6 bases; nucleotides outside the gene matches: 6. Germline CDR1 reads SGDLS; CDR2 reads YYNGEE. The CDR3 covers 14 residues. The CDR3 DNA reads TGTGCCAGCAGCTCGGGACAGGGGGTCGGCGAGCAGTACTTC. This codes for CASSSGQGVGEQYF.

This clone appeared once. CDR3 in DNA: TGTGCCAGCAGCTCTTACCCCGACGCAGTGGATTCACCCCTCCACTTT. Amino acid sequence: CASSSYPDAVDSPLHF. This chain joins TRBV7-9 and TRBJ1-6; unclear D gene. Trimming stripped 4 bases from V and 8 bases from J, with 18 bases between. The germline V gene has CDR1 SEHNR and CDR2 FQNEAQ (reference sequence). The CDR3 is made up of 16 amino acids. The whole variable domain, filled in from reference TRBV7-9 and TRBJ1-6, reads DTGVSQNPRHKITKRGQNVTFRCDPISEHNRLYWYRQTLGQGPEFLTYFQNEAQLEKSRLLSDRFSAERPKGSFSTLEIQRTEQGDSAMYLCASSSYPDAVDSPLHFGNGTRLTVT.

The chain uses TRBV28 and TRBJ2-5, with D possibly being TRBD1 or TRBD2 (5 bases each). Between the trimmed V and J ends, which lost 2 bases and 5 bases, there was a span of 21 bases. This CDR3 comprises 17 residues. Germline V gene sequence: CDR1 MDHEN, CDR2 SYDVKM. CDR3 residues: CASSLNPRDVPGETQYF. The CDR3 region has the DNA TGTGCCAGCAGTTTAAATCCCCGGGACGTCCCTGGGGAGACCCAGTACTTC.

The V call is TRBV24-1, the J call TRBJ2-3; TRBD2 agrees at 10 bases. CDR1 is KGHDR, CDR2 SFDVKD, per germline. This CDR3 spans 18 amino acids. V was pared by 0 bases and J by 1 base, with 6 bases of the junction left unmatched. The CDR3 nucleotides read TGTGCCACCAGTGATTTGGGGGGAACTAGCGGGGGCACAGATACGCAGTATTTT. Its protein is CATSDLGGTSGGTDTQYF.

V is TRBV19 and J is TRBJ1-5; 10 bases line up with TRBD1. Germline assignment: CDR1 LNHDA and CDR2 SQIVND (reference sequence). J lost 4 bases, V lost 7 bases, and 7 bases had no gene match. The CDR3 runs 15 residues. The CDR3 DNA is TGTGCCAGTATAAGGGACAGGGGCCCTAATCAGCCCCAGCATTTT. It yields the protein CASIRDRGPNQPQHF. Looking up the rest from reference TRBV19 and TRBJ1-5 gives the full variable domain: DGGITQSPKYLFRKEGQNVTLSCEQNLNHDAMYWYRQDPGQGLRLIYYSQIVNDFQKGDIAEGYSVSREKKESFPLTVTSAQKNPTAFYLCASIRDRGPNQPQHFGDGTRLSIL.

The genes are TRBV30 and TRBJ2-3, with 9 bases lining up with TRBD1. The CDR3 is made up of 14 amino acids. Germline assignment: CDR1 GTSNPN and CDR2 SVGIG (reference sequence). The junction had 7 bases not matched to a gene; V was cut back by 7 bases and J by 2 bases. The CDR3 DNA reads as TGTGCCTTCCGGGACAGGGCAGTCACAGATACGCAGTATTTT. As protein: CAFRDRAVTDTQYF.

This clone was detected a few times. The V call is TRBV7-2, the J call TRBJ2-6; 9 bases line up with TRBD1. Germline CDR1 and CDR2: SGHTA and FQGNSA. The CDR3 runs to 17 residues. The V gene end was trimmed by 5 bases and the J gene end by 0 bases; junction bases not matched to a gene: 5. The CDR3 DNA is TGTGCCAGCAGCCCGGGACAGGGTCTCTCTGGGGCCAACGTCCTGACTTTC. This gives the protein CASSPGQGLSGANVLTF.

This CDR3 reads CASSTWDRGSYEQYF. DNA of the CDR3: TGTGCCAGCAGCACCTGGGACAGGGGCTCCTACGAGCAGTACTTC. The rearrangement uses TRBV7-9 and TRBJ2-7, with 10 bases that match TRBD1. Germline V gives CDR1 SEHNR, CDR2 FQNEAQ (reference sequence). The CDR3 contains 15 residues. Losses at the gene ends were 5 bases for V and 0 bases for J; bases not matched to a gene: 4.

This clone was seen only once. The chain carries TRBV19 and TRBJ2-1; 10 bases match TRBD2. The CDR3 is 17 residues long. Per the germline V gene, CDR1 is LNHDA and CDR2 is SQIVND (reference sequence). Losses at the gene ends were 10 bases for V and 4 bases for J; bases not matched to a gene: 16. CDR3 nucleotides: TGTGCCACCGTGGGGGAGCGGGAGGGCGGACTTTACAATGAGCAGTTCTTC. Residues: CATVGEREGGLYNEQFF.

This rearrangement joins TRBV5-6 to TRBJ2-7; tentatively, D is TRBD1 (5 bases). This CDR3 is 13 amino acids long. V was pared by 4 bases and J by 3 bases, with 11 bases between. Germline CDR1 and CDR2: SGHDT and YYEEEE. CDR3 sequence reads: CASSPRQLYEQYF. CDR3 sequence (DNA): TGTGCCAGCAGCCCCCGACAGCTCTACGAGCAGTACTTC.

The rearrangement uses TRBV18 and TRBJ2-3; TRBD2 agrees at 8 bases. Trimming at V came to 3 bases and at J to 6 bases, leaving 8 bases not matched to a gene. The germline V gene has CDR1 KGHSH and CDR2 LQKENI. The CDR3 has 15 amino acids. The CDR3 region is CASSPRFGREDTQYF. As DNA, the CDR3 is TGTGCCAGCTCACCGAGGTTCGGGAGGGAGGATACGCAGTATTTT. The whole variable domain, remainder taken from reference TRBV18 and TRBJ2-3, is NAGVMQNPRHLVRRRGQEARLRCSPMKGHSHVYWYRQLPEEGLKFMVYLQKENIIDESGMPKERFSAEFPKEGPSILRIQQVVRGDSAAYFCASSPRFGREDTQYFGPGTRLTVL.

This CDR3 is CASSIDPGSSGANVLTF. In nucleotides, the CDR3 is TGTGCCAGTAGTATAGATCCAGGGAGCTCTGGGGCCAACGTCCTGACTTTC. This chain links TRBV19 with TRBJ2-6; D might be TRBD1 or TRBD2, each matching 5 bases. CDR3 size: 17 residues. The V and J ends lost 0 bases and 0 bases respectively, with 9 bases between them. Germline assignment: CDR1 LNHDA and CDR2 SQIVND (reference sequence). Full variable domain (remainder filled in from reference TRBV19 and TRBJ2-6): DGGITQSPKYLFRKEGQNVTLSCEQNLNHDAMYWYRQDPGQGLRLIYYSQIVNDFQKGDIAEGYSVSREKKESFPLTVTSAQKNPTAFYLCASSIDPGSSGANVLTFGAGSRLTVL.

This clone is a singleton in its sample. This rearrangement joins TRBV7-3 to TRBJ2-7; D is possibly TRBD1 (5 bases). Germline V CDR1 and CDR2: SGHTA, FQGTGA. The CDR3 covers 14 residues. V was trimmed by 5 bases and J by 3 bases, leaving 14 bases between them. The CDR3 sequence is CASSPTTENYEQYF. The CDR3 DNA sequence: TGTGCCAGCAGCCCGACGACAGAAAACTACGAGCAGTACTTC.

The J gene is TRBJ2-7, the V gene TRBV2; D ambiguous. V lost 2 bases and J lost 4, with 6 bases in between. The CDR3 covers 12 residues. The germline CDR1 and CDR2 sequences are SNHLY and FYNNEI. The CDR3 region is CASSESLYEQYF. DNA for the CDR3: TGTGCCAGCAGTGAATCACTGTACGAGCAGTACTTC.

The chain is built from TRBV7-2 and TRBJ1-1, with D unresolved. The CDR3 has 14 residues. Germline V gives CDR1 SGHTA, CDR2 FQGNSA. The V end lost 5 bases, the J end lost 1 base, and 11 bases lay between the germline ends. The chain's CDR3 is CASSPGLRNTEAFF. CDR3 in DNA: TGTGCCAGCAGCCCCGGACTGAGGAACACTGAAGCTTTCTTT.

The V and J genes are TRBV28 and TRBJ1-2; 8 positions agree with TRBD1. Germline trimming cut 7 bases from V and 5 bases from J; bases unmatched to any gene: 12. The CDR3 contains 15 residues. CDR1 is MDHEN, CDR2 SYDVKM, per germline. The CDR3 nucleotides read TGTGCCAGCACCCCAGCGGAGCAGGGGGCTTATGGCTACACCTTC. This codes for CASTPAEQGAYGYTF.

This sequence joins TRBV5-5 and TRBJ1-1; D not certain. The CDR3 has 13 residues. Germline loops: CDR1 SGHKS, CDR2 YYEKEE (reference sequence). The ends were cut back, 7 bases at V and 0 bases at J, with 10 bases in the middle. CDR3 DNA sequence: TGTGCCAGCCGAGCGAGCCTGAACACTGAAGCTTTCTTT. This gives the protein CASRASLNTEAFF. Complete variable domain (other parts from reference TRBV5-5 and TRBJ1-1): DAGVTQSPTHLIKTRGQQVTLRCSPISGHKSVSWYQQVLGQGPQFIFQYYEKEERGRGNFPDRFSARQFPNYSSELNVNALLLGDSALYLCASRASLNTEAFFGQGTRLTVV.

This clone was recorded once. This sequence joins TRBV7-2 and TRBJ2-5; maybe TRBD2 (6 bases). Germline CDR1 and CDR2: SGHTA and FQGNSA. The CDR3 covers 14 residues. V was clipped by 5 bases and J by 2 bases, with 12 bases between them. DNA for the CDR3: TGTGCCAGCAGCCCGCAACGGGGGCAAGAGACCCAGTACTTC. As protein: CASSPQRGQETQYF.

This rearrangement joins TRBV7-9 to TRBJ1-5; D call uncertain. V was clipped by 6 bases and J by 4 bases, with 13 bases between them. The germline gives CDR1 SEHNR, CDR2 FQNEAQ (reference sequence). CDR3 size: 14 residues. CDR3 sequence reads: CASSDGRRNQPQHF. CDR3 nucleotide sequence: TGTGCCAGCAGTGATGGACGGAGGAATCAGCCCCAGCATTTT.

The chain has TRBV7-2 and TRBJ2-2, with a possible D match to TRBD2 (6 bases). Germline V gene sequence: CDR1 SGHTA, CDR2 FQGNSA. The CDR3 contains 15 residues. Trimming shortened V by 0 bases and J by 4 bases, and 9 bases separated the two germline ends. CDR3 sequence reads: CASSLAGEVTGELFF. The CDR3 nucleotides read TGTGCCAGCAGCTTAGCGGGGGAGGTCACCGGGGAGCTGTTTTTT. Drawing the rest from reference TRBV7-2 and TRBJ2-2, the complete variable domain is GAGVSQSPSNKVTEKGKDVELRCDPISGHTALYWYRQSLGQGLEFLIYFQGNSAPDKSGLPSDRFSAERTGGSVSTLTIQRTQQEDSAVYLCASSLAGEVTGELFFGEGSRLTVL.

The rearrangement links TRBV20-1 to TRBJ2-1, with D possibly TRBD2 on 6 matching bases. V was shortened by 5 bases and J by 7 bases, with 9 bases between the two germline ends. The CDR3 consists of 11 residues. Germline CDR1 DFQATT, CDR2 SNEGSKA (reference sequence). The CDR3 protein is CSAPSGNEQFF. CDR3 coding DNA: TGCAGTGCTCCCAGCGGGAATGAGCAGTTCTTC.

The CDR3 region is CASSKEGAGDRGNYGYTF. The CDR3 DNA sequence: TGTGCCAGCAGCAAAGAGGGTGCAGGCGATCGGGGTAACTATGGCTACACCTTC. J is TRBJ1-2 and V is TRBV21-1. TRBV21-1 represents a pseudogene. The CDR3 consists of 18 residues.

The J gene is TRBJ1-1, the V gene TRBV5-5; D perhaps matches TRBD1 (5 bases). Germline lookup yields CDR1 SGHKS and CDR2 YYEKEE (reference sequence). The CDR3 covers 14 residues. V was pared by 6 bases and J by 4 bases, with 16 bases between. Here the CDR3 DNA reads TGTGCCAGCACCAATACAAGGGGTTCCACTGAAGCTTTCTTT. Amino acid sequence: CASTNTRGSTEAFF. Together with reference TRBV5-5 and TRBJ1-1, the CDR3 gives the full variable domain: DAGVTQSPTHLIKTRGQQVTLRCSPISGHKSVSWYQQVLGQGPQFIFQYYEKEERGRGNFPDRFSARQFPNYSSELNVNALLLGDSALYLCASTNTRGSTEAFFGQGTRLTVV.

The V call is TRBV5-1, the J call TRBJ2-3; possibly TRBD2 for D (7 bases). The germline V gene has CDR1 SGHRS and CDR2 YFSETQ. CDR3 length: 13 residues. Trimming took off 5 bases at V and 8 bases at J, with 15 bases between the two ends. The CDR3 DNA reads TGCGCCAGCAGACCTCCGGGGGGCGGTACGCAGTATTTT. Translating it yields CASRPPGGGTQYF.